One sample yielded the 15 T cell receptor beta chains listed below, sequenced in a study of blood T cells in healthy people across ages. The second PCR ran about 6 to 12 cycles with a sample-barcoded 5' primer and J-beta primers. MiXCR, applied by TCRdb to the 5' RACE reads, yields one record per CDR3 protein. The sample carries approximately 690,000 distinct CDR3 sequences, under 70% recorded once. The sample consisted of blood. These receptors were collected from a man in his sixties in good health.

CDR3 coding DNA: TGTGCCAGCAGCGCTCGGGACTTCCAAGAGACCCAGTACTTC. Its translation is CASSARDFQETQYF. The chain uses TRBV5-6 and TRBJ2-5, with a weak D call TRBD2 (6 bases). There are 14 residues in the CDR3. V lost 4 bases and J 1 base, leaving 11 bases between the germline ends. The germline V gene encodes CDR1 SGHDT and CDR2 YYEEEE.

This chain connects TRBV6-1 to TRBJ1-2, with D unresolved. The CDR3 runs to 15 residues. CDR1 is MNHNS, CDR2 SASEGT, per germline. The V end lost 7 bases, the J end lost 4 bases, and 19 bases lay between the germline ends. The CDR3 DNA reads TGTGCCAGCATCCAAGCCGAGGGTTTCTCCTATGGCTACACCTTC. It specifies CASIQAEGFSYGYTF.

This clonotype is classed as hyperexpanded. DNA for the CDR3: TGTGCCACCAGTGGCAGGGAAGGGTCTCGAGATACGCAGTATTTT. Its translation is CATSGREGSRDTQYF. The V call is TRBV24-1, the J call TRBJ2-3; tentatively, D is TRBD1 (5 bases). V was shortened by 5 bases and J by 5 bases, with 16 bases between the two germline ends. Germline V lookup: CDR1 KGHDR, CDR2 SFDVKD. CDR3 length: 15 residues.

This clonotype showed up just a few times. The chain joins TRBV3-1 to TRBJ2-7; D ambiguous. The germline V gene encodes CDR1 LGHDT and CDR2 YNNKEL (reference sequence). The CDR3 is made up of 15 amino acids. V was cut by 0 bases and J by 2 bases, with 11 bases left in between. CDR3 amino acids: CASSQDLNPAYEQYF. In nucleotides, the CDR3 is TGTGCCAGCAGCCAAGATCTCAACCCAGCCTACGAGCAGTACTTC.

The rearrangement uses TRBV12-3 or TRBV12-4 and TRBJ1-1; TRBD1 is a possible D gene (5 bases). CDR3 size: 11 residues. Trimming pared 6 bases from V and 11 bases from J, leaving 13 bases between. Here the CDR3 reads CASRGGGTAFF. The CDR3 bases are TGTGCCAGCAGAGGTGGGGGGACGGCTTTCTTT.

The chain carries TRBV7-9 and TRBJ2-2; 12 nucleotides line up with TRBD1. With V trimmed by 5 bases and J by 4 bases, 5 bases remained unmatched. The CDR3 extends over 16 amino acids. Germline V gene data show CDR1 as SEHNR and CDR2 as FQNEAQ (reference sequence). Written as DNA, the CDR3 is TGTGCCAGCAGCGAGGGACAGGGGGCGATCACCGGGGAGCTGTTTTTT. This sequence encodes CASSEGQGAITGELFF. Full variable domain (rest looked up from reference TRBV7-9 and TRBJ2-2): DTGVSQNPRHKITKRGQNVTFRCDPISEHNRLYWYRQTLGQGPEFLTYFQNEAQLEKSRLLSDRFSAERPKGSFSTLEIQRTEQGDSAMYLCASSEGQGAITGELFFGEGSRLTVL.

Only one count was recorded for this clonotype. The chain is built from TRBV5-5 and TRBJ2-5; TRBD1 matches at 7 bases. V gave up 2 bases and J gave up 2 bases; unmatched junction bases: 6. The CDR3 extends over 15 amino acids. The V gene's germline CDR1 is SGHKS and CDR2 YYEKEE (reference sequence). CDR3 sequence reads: CASSFYPGQQETQYF. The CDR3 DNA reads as TGTGCCAGCAGCTTCTACCCGGGACAGCAAGAGACCCAGTACTTC.

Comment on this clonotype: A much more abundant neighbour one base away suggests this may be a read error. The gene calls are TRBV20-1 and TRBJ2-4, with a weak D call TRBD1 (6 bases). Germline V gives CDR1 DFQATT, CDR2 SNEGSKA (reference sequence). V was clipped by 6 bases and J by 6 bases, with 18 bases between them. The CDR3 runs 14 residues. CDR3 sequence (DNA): TGCAGTGCGGAAGATGAGGGGGTATCAAACATTCAGTACTTC. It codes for CSAEDEGVSNIQYF.

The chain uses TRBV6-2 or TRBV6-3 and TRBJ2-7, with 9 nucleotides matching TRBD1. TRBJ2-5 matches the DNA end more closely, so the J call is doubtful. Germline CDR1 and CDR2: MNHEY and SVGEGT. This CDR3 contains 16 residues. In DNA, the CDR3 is TGTGCCAGCAGTTTAACAGGGGGCGCGAACCAAGAGACCCAGTACTTC. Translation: CASSLTGGANQETQYF.

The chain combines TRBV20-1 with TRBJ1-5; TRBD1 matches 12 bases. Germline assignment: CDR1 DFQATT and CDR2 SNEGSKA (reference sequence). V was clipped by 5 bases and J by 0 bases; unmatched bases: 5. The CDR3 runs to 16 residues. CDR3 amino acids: CSAPGQGAYSNQPQHF. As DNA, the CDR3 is TGCAGTGCTCCGGGACAGGGGGCTTATAGCAATCAGCCCCAGCATTTT.

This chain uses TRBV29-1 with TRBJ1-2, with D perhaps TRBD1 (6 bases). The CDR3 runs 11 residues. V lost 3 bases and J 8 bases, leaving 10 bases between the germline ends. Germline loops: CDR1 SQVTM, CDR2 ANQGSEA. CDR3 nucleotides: TGCAGCGTTGACTACAGGGTGGGCTACACCTTC. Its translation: CSVDYRVGYTF. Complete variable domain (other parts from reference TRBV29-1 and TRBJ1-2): SAVISQKPSRDICQRGTSLTIQCQVDSQVTMMFWYRQQPGQSLTLIATANQGSEATYESGFVIDKFPISRPNLTFSTLTVSNMSPEDSSIYLCSVDYRVGYTFGSGTRLTVV.

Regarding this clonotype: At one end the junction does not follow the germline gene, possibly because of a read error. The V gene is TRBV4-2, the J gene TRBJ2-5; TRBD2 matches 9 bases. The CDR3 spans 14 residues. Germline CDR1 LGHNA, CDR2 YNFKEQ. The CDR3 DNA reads TGTACCAGCAGCCAAGCGGGGGGAAGCGAGACCCAGTACTTC. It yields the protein CTSSQAGGSETQYF.

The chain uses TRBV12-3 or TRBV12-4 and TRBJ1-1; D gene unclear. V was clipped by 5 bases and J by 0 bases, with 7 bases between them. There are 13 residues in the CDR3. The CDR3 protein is CASSREVNTEAFF. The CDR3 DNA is TGTGCCAGCAGTAGGGAAGTGAACACTGAAGCTTTCTTT.

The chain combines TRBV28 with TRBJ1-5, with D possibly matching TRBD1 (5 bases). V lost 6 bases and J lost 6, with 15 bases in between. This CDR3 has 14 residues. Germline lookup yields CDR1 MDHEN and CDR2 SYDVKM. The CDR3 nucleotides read TGTGCCAGCAGAATCGACAGCCTGAGTCAGCCCCAGCATTTT. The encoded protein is CASRIDSLSQPQHF.

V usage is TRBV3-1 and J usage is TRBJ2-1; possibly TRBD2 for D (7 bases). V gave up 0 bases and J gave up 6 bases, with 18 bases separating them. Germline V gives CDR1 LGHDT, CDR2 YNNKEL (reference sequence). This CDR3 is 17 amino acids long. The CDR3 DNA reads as TGTGCCAGCAGCCAAGATTTGGGGCGGGGGCCCCTCAATGAGCAGTTCTTC. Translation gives CASSQDLGRGPLNEQFF.